Presented here are 6 T cell receptor beta chains from one specimen sequenced in a study of a mutant IDH1 vaccine in newly diagnosed glioma. Documented time point: week 5, during vaccination. In every dose of vaccine, 300 ug of mutant IDH1 20-mer peptide was given alongside topical imiquimod. Clones were sequenced by immunoSEQ multiplex PCR, and TCRdb holds only the in-frame ones, with some missing. The sample lists about 60,000 clones; about 80% were seen once. The antigens these receptors bind are not known. The sequencing used PBMCs, collected from a glioma patient whose treatment included an IDH1 peptide vaccine. These TCRs come from a woman between 50 and 59 years old with glioma.

The chain joins TRBV5-4 to TRBJ1-2, with D perhaps matching TRBD1 (5 bases). This CDR3 is built from 13 residues. CDR1 is SGHNT and CDR2 is YYREEE in the germline V gene (reference sequence). Trimming took off 4 bases at V and 8 bases at J, with 15 bases between the two ends. In DNA, the CDR3 is TGTGCCAGCAGCCTATCCAGGGACTCAGGCTACACCTTC. Translated, it gives CASSLSRDSGYTF.

The J gene is TRBJ2-3, the V gene TRBV7-2; D gene uncertain. The V end lost 1 base, the J end lost 3 bases, and 8 bases lay between the germline ends. Germline loops: CDR1 SGHTA, CDR2 FQGNSA. CDR3 length equals 14 residues. In DNA, the CDR3 is TGTGCCAGCAGCTTAGATGGCTGGACAGATACGCAGTATTTT. Translation gives CASSLDGWTDTQYF.

The chain links TRBV7-9 to TRBJ1-1; 8 bases map to TRBD1. The V gene's germline CDR1 is SEHNR and CDR2 FQNEAQ (reference sequence). V trimming: 6 bases; J trimming: 5 bases; junction bases outside the gene matches: 8. The CDR3 sequence is 14 residues long. CDR3 protein: CASRPGGAGTEAFF. The CDR3 DNA reads TGTGCCAGCAGGCCAGGGGGCGCCGGGACTGAAGCTTTCTTT.

The gene calls are TRBV19 and TRBJ1-1; D is undetermined. V lost 6 bases to trimming and J lost 3 bases, with 11 bases between them. The CDR3 is 13 amino acids. From germline, CDR1 is LNHDA and CDR2 SQIVND (reference sequence). CDR3 loop: CASSLISYTEAFF. The CDR3, as DNA: TGTGCCAGTAGCCTCATTTCATACACTGAAGCTTTCTTT.

The chain carries TRBV25-1 and TRBJ1-5; D is perhaps TRBD1 (5 bases). V was pared by 4 bases and J by 5 bases, with 9 bases between. This CDR3 comprises 13 residues. Looked up from germline, CDR1 is MGHDK and CDR2 is SYGVNS. The CDR3 sequence is CASSGGGYQPQHF. CDR3 sequence (DNA): TGTGCCAGCAGTGGCGGGGGATATCAGCCCCAGCATTTT.

This clone was observed a few times. The chain couples TRBV2 to TRBJ1-3, with a tentative D call TRBD1 (5 bases). The CDR3 has 16 amino acids. Trimming shortened V by 2 bases and J by 8 bases, and 19 bases separated the two germline ends. CDR1 and CDR2 (germline): SNHLY, FYNNEI. In DNA, the CDR3 is TGTGCCAGCAGTGAATTTAATGCAGGGCGGCAATACACCATATATTTT. It yields the protein CASSEFNAGRQYTIYF.